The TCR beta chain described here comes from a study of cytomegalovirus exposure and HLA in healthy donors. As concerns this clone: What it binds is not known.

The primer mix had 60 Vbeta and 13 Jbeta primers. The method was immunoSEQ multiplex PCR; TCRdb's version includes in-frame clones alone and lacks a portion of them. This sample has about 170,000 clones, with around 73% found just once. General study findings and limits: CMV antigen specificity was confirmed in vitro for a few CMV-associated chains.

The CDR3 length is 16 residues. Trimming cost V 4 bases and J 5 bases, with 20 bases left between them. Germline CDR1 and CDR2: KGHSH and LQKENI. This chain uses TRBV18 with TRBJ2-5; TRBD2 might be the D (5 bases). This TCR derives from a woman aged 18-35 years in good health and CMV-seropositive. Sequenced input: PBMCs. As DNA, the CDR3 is TGTGCCAGCTCACGTGCGGACTCCGGAAAAGCGGAGACCCAGTACTTC. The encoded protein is CASSRADSGKAETQYF.